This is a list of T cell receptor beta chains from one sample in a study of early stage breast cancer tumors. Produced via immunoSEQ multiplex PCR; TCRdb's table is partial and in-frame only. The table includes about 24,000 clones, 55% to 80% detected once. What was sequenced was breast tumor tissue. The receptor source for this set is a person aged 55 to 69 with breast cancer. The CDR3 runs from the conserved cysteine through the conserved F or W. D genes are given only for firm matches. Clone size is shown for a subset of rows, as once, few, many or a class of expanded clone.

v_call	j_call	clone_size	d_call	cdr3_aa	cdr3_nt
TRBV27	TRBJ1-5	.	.	CASSFRDNQPQHF	TGTGCCAGCAGTTTCAGGGACAATCAGCCCCAGCATTTT
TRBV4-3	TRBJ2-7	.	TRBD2	CASSPSGAGLVHEQYF	TGCGCCAGCAGCCCCAGCGGAGCGGGACTAGTCCACGAGCAGTACTTC
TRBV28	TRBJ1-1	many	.	CATLTGWRTEAFF	TGTGCCACCTTAACAGGGTGGCGCACTGAAGCTTTCTTT
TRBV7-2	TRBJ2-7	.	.	CASSATGSFYEQYF	TGTGCCAGCAGCGCTACCGGGAGCTTCTACGAGCAGTACTTC
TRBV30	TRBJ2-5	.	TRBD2	CAWTGTSGQETQYF	TGTGCCTGGACTGGGACTAGCGGCCAAGAGACCCAGTACTTC
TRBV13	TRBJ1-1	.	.	CASSFPDRVEAFF	TGTGCCAGCAGCTTCCCGGACAGAGTTGAAGCTTTCTTT
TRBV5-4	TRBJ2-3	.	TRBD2	CASSLLAGDADTQYF	TGTGCCAGCAGCTTACTAGCGGGGGATGCAGATACGCAGTATTTT
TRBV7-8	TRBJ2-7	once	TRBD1	CASSLVGQGFYEQYF	TGTGCCAGCAGCTTAGTGGGACAGGGTTTCTACGAGCAGTACTTC
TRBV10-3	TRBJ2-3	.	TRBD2	CAIRLGLAADTQYF	TGTGCCATCAGGCTGGGACTAGCGGCAGATACGCAGTATTTT
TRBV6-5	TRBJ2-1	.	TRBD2	CASSYISGFINEQFF	TGTGCCAGCAGTTATATTAGCGGGTTCATCAATGAGCAGTTCTTC
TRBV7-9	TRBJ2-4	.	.	CASGRENIQYF	TGTGCCAGCGGTCGGGAAAACATTCAGTACTTC
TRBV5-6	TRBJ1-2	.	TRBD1	CASSLRAGGRYGYTF	TGTGCCAGCAGCTTAAGAGCAGGGGGCAGGTATGGCTACACCTTC
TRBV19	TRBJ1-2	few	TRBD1	CASSTDQGDYGYTF	TGTGCCAGTAGCACCGACCAGGGGGACTATGGCTACACCTTC
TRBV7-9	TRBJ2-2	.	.	CASSFNPTGANTGELFF	TGTGCCAGCAGCTTTAATCCGACAGGCGCGAACACCGGGGAGCTGTTTTTT
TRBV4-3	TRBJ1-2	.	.	CASSQDLGGSGYTF	TGCGCCAGCAGCCAAGATTTGGGGGGAAGTGGCTACACCTTC
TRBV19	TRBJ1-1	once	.	CASKNQGGAPEAFF	TGTGCCAGTAAGAACCAGGGTGGAGCCCCTGAAGCTTTCTTT
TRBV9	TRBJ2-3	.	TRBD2	CASSVVPSGSSPTDTQYF	TGTGCCAGCAGCGTAGTCCCTAGCGGGAGCTCCCCCACAGATACGCAGTATTTT
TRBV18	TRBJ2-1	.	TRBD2	CASSPGSGRDNEQFF	TGTGCCAGCTCACCAGGTAGCGGGAGGGACAATGAGCAGTTCTTC
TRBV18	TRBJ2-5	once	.	CASSPPGAGETQYF	TGTGCCAGCTCACCGCCAGGGGCCGGTGAGACCCAGTACTTC
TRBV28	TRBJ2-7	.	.	CASSGTGTSSYEQYF	TGTGCCAGCAGTGGGACAGGGACTAGCTCCTACGAGCAGTACTTC
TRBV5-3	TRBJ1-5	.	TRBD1	CASLTGGVGNQPQHF	TGTGCCAGCCTAACAGGGGGTGTTGGAAATCAGCCCCAGCATTTT
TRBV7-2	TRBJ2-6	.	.	CASSLDREGLAGANVLTF	TGTGCCAGCAGCTTAGACAGGGAGGGCTTGGCTGGGGCCAACGTCCTGACTTTC
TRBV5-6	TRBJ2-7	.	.	CASSLVLGTLYEQYF	TGTGCCAGCAGCCTCGTTTTGGGGACACTCTACGAGCAGTACTTC
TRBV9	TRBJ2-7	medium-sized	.	CASSVGGLADYEQYF	TGTGCCAGCAGCGTAGGGGGGCTAGCGGACTACGAGCAGTACTTC
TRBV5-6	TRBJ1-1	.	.	CASSFLGGHGTEAFF	TGTGCCAGCAGCTTCCTGGGGGGGCATGGTACTGAAGCTTTCTTT
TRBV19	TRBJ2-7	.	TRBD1	CASSPQTGGSYEQYF	TGTGCCAGTAGTCCCCAGACAGGGGGCTCCTACGAGCAGTACTTC
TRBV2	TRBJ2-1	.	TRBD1	CASRGQGPSNEQFF	TGTGCCAGCAGGGGACAGGGTCCTTCCAATGAGCAGTTCTTC
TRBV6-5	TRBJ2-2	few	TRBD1	CASTLGDRETGELFF	TGTGCCAGCACCTTAGGAGACAGGGAAACCGGGGAGCTGTTTTTT
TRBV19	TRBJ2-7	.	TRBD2	CASSILLAGTYEQYF	TGTGCCAGTAGTATTCTACTAGCGGGCACCTACGAGCAGTACTTC
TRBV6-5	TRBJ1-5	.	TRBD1	CASSYGRGVYQPQHF	TGTGCCAGCAGTTACGGCAGGGGGGTGTATCAGCCCCAGCATTTT
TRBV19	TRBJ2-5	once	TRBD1	CASTRRTGGDQETQYF	TGTGCCAGTACAAGGAGGACAGGGGGGGATCAAGAGACCCAGTACTTC
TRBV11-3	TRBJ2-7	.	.	CASSPRTAGSYEQYF	TGTGCCAGCAGCCCTAGGACAGCAGGGTCCTACGAGCAGTACTTC
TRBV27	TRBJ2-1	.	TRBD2	CASSDFSPGLAGANEQFF	TGTGCCAGCAGCGACTTCTCCCCGGGACTAGCGGGAGCCAATGAGCAGTTCTTC
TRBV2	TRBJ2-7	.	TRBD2	CASSASPGSSGRSYEQYF	TGTGCCAGCAGCGCCTCCCCCGGATCTAGCGGGAGGTCCTACGAGCAGTACTTC
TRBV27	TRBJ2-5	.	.	CASRRSETQYF	TGTGCCAGCAGGCGGTCGGAGACCCAGTACTTC
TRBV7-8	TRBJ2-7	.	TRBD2	CASSLAVWTSGYEQYF	TGTGCCAGCAGCTTAGCGGTTTGGACTAGCGGCTACGAGCAGTACTTC
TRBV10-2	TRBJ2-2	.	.	CASSGVGDTGELFF	TGCGCCAGCAGTGGTGTAGGGGACACCGGGGAGCTGTTTTTT
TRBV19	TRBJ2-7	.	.	CASSRDSWSYEQYF	TGTGCCAGTAGCAGGGACTCTTGGTCTTACGAGCAGTACTTC
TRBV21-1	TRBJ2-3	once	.	CATDGRIRDGSTDTQYF	TGTGCCACCGATGGCCGAATCCGGGATGGGAGCACAGATACGCAGTATTTT
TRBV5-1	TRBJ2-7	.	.	CASSSSGAGYEQYF	TGCGCCAGCAGCTCCTCTGGAGCCGGTTACGAGCAGTACTTC
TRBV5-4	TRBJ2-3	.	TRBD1	CASSQGTGADTQYF	TGCGCCAGCAGCCAAGGGACAGGTGCCGATACGCAGTATTTT
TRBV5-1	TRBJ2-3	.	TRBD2	CASSPGLAGQGPQYF	TGCGCCAGCAGCCCGGGACTAGCGGGCCAGGGGCCGCAGTATTTT
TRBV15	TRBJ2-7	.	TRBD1	CATSGQGARGVEQYF	TGTGCCACCAGCGGTCAGGGGGCGCGGGGAGTAGAGCAGTACTTC
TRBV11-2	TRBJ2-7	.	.	CASTPTHSYEQYF	TGTGCCAGCACCCCCACACACAGCTACGAGCAGTACTTC